Given below is one TCR beta chain in context. These data are taken from a study of T cell changes during pregnancy in multiple sclerosis. Method: immunoSEQ multiplex PCR; TCRdb's copy keeps in-frame clones and lacks some. Counted here are 47,000 or so clones, about 93% occurring once; the ten biggest clones make up around 0.47%. With V trimmed by 3 bases and J by 6 bases, 7 bases remained unmatched. CDR1 and CDR2 from the germline V gene are SGHRS and YFSETQ. This CDR3 is 15 amino acids long. The sample here was CD4+ T cells from peripheral blood mononuclear cells, taken in the first trimester of pregnancy. The chain carries TRBV5-1 and TRBJ1-4; TRBD1 matches at 8 bases. The source of this sequence is a female donor with multiple sclerosis, enrolled in a pregnancy study. CDR3 residues: CASSSVTGGDEKLFF. The DNA for the CDR3 is TGCGCCAGCAGCTCCGTCACAGGGGGAGATGAAAAACTGTTTTTT. The variable domain in full, with the rest retrieved from reference TRBV5-1 and TRBJ1-4, is KAGVTQTPRYLIKTRGQQVTLSCSPISGHRSVSWYQQTPGQGLQFLFEYFSETQRNKGNFPGRFSGRQFSNSRSEMNVSTLELGDSALYLCASSSVTGGDEKLFFGSGTQLSVL.